What follows is one T cell receptor (beta chain) and its context. This record comes from a study of blood T cell repertoires in COVID-19. Study-level information: The cDNA or gDNA used as material had been derived from T cells, B-cell-depleted T cells, or PBMCs.

Some clones are missing from TCRdb's copy, which holds only in-frame ones; the method was immunoSEQ multiplex PCR. The sample has about 320,000 clones; roughly 90% are singletons. The V and J ends lost 0 bases and 8 bases respectively, with 13 bases between them. The germline CDR1 and CDR2 sequences are MNHEY and SVGEGT. This CDR3 comprises 14 residues. Cohort assignment relied on participant-reported clinical history. Symptom resolution, clearance, or two negative PCRs marked the recovered donors of Cohort 3. Source material: PBMCs or T cells enriched from blood (not recorded which). This chain connects TRBV6-2 or TRBV6-3 to TRBJ1-1; possible D gene TRBD1, 6 bases. The source of this sequence is a man between 60 and 70 years old who had recovered from COVID-19. The CDR3 protein is CASSYSYREGEAFF. CDR3 nucleotides: TGTGCCAGCAGTTACTCTTACAGGGAGGGCGAAGCTTTCTTT.